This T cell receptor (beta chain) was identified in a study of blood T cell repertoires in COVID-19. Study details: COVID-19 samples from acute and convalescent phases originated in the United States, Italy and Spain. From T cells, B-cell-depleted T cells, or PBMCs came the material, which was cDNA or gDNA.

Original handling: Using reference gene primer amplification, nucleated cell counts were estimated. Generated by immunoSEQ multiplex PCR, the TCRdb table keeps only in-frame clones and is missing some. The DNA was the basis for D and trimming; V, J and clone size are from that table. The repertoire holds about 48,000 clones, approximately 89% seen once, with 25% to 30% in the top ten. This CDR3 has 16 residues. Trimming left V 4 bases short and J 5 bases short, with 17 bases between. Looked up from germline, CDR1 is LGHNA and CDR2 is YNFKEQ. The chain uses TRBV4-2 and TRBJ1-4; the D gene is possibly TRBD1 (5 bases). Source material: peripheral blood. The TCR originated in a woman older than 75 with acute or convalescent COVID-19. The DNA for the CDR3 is TGTGCCAGCAGCCCGTACTCCAGGGTAGAGAATGAAAAACTGTTTTTT. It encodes CASSPYSRVENEKLFF.